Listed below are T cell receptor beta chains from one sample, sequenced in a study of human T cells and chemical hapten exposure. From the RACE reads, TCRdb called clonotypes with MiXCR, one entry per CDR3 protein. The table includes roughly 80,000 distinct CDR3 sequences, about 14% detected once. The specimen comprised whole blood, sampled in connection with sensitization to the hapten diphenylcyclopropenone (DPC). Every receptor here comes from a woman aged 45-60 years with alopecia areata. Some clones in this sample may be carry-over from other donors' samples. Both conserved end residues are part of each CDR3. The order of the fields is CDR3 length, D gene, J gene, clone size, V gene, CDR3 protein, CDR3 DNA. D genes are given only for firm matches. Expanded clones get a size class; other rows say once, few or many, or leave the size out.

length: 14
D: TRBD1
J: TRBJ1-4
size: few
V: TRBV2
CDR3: CASSGQGVREKLFF
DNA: TGTGCCAGCAGTGGACAGGGAGTCCGAGAAAAACTGTTTTTT

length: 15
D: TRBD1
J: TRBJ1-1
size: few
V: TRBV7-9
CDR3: CASSGDRVRGTEAFF
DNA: TGTGCCAGCAGCGGGGACAGGGTCCGAGGCACTGAAGCTTTCTTT

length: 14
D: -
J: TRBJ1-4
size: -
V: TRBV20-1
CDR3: CSAIRQESNEKLFF
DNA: TGCAGTGCTATCCGCCAGGAGTCTAATGAAAAACTGTTTTTT

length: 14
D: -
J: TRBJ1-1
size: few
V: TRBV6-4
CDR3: CASTDGTLNTEAFF
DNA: TGTGCCAGCACCGACGGGACCTTGAACACTGAAGCTTTCTTT

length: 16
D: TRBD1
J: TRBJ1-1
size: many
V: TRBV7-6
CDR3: CASSARQGSTNTEAFF
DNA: TGTGCCAGCAGCGCCAGACAGGGGAGCACGAACACTGAAGCTTTCTTT

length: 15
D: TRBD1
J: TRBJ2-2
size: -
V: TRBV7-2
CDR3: CASSLETGWAGELFF
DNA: TGTGCCAGCAGCCTGGAGACAGGGTGGGCCGGGGAGCTGTTTTTT

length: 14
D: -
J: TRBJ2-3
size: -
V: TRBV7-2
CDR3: CASSSGGSRDTQYF
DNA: TGTGCCAGCAGCTCCGGGGGTTCGAGGGATACGCAGTATTTT

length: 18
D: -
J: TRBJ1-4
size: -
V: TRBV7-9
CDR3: CASSLGLGSQALNEKLFF
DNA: TGTGCCAGCAGCTTAGGGCTTGGTTCGCAGGCGCTGAATGAAAAACTGTTTTTT

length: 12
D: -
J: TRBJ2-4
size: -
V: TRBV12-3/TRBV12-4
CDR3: CASSVAKNIQYF
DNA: TGTGCCAGCAGTGTAGCCAAAAACATTCAGTACTTC

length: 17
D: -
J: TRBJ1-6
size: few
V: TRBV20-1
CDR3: CSARDRRQANYNSPLHF
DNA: TGCAGTGCTAGAGATCGTAGACAGGCAAATTATAATTCACCCCTCCACTTT

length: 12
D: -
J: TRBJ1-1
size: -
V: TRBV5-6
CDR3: CASSLEADMAFF
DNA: TGTGCCAGCAGCTTGGAAGCGGACATGGCTTTCTTT

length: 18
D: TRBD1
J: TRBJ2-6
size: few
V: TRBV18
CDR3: CASSPMTGALPGANVLTF
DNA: TGTGCCAGCTCACCAATGACAGGGGCGCTTCCTGGGGCCAACGTCCTGACTTTC

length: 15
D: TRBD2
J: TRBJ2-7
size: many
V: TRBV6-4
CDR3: CASSDLSGRGYEQYF
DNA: TGTGCCAGCAGTGACCTTAGCGGGAGAGGCTACGAGCAGTACTTC

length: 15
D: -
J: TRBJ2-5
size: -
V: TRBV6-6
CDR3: CASSYSAGQQETQYF
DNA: TGTGCCAGCAGTTACTCCGCGGGACAGCAAGAGACCCAGTACTTC

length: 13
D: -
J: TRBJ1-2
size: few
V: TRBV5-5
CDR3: CASSLTANYGYTF
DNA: TGTGCCAGCAGCCTCACGGCTAACTATGGCTACACCTTC

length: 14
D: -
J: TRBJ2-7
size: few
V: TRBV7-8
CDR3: CASSLANARYEQYF
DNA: TGTGCCAGCAGCTTAGCTAATGCACGATACGAGCAGTACTTC

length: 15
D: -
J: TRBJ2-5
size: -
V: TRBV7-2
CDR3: CASSSIEGPMETQYF
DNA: TGTGCCAGCAGCTCCATAGAAGGCCCGATGGAGACCCAGTACTTC

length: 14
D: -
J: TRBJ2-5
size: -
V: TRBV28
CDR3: CASMRTASRETQYF
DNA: TGTGCCAGCATGCGGACGGCGTCTCGAGAGACCCAGTACTTC

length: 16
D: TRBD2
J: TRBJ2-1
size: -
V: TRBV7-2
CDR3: CASSSHLAGRRGEQFF
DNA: TGTGCCAGCAGCTCACACCTAGCGGGAAGGAGGGGTGAGCAGTTCTTC

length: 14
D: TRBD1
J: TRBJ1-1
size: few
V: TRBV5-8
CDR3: CASSFDPGTGEAFF
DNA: TGTGCCAGCAGCTTTGACCCCGGGACAGGGGAAGCTTTCTTT

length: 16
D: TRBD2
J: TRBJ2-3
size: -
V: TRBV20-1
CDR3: CSARLPASGRTDTQYF
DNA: TGCAGTGCTAGACTACCGGCTAGCGGGAGGACAGATACGCAGTATTTT

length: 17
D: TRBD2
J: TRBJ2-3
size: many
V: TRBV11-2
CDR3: CASSLGGAGGYTDTQYF
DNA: TGTGCCAGCAGCTTAGGCGGTGCGGGAGGTTACACAGATACGCAGTATTTT

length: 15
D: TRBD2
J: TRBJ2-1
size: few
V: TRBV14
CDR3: CASSRWTSGGTEQFF
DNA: TGTGCCAGCAGCCGATGGACTAGCGGGGGAACTGAGCAGTTCTTC

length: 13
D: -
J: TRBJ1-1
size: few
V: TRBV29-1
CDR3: CSVGHLANTEAFF
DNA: TGCAGCGTTGGACACCTAGCTAACACTGAAGCTTTCTTT

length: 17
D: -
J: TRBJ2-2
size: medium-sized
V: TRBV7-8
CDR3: CASRNNRVRRGTGELFF
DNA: TGTGCCAGCAGGAATAACAGGGTCCGGAGGGGGACCGGGGAGCTGTTTTTT

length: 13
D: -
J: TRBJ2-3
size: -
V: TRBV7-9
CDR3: CASNKPAQDTQYF
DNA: TGTGCCAGCAACAAACCTGCACAAGATACGCAGTATTTT

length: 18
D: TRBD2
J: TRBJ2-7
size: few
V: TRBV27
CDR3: CASTRSPGLAGGSYEQYF
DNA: TGTGCCAGCACCAGGAGCCCGGGACTAGCGGGAGGCTCCTACGAGCAGTACTTC

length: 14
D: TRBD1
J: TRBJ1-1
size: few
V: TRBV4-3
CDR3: CASSQVSGGTEAFF
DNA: TGCGCCAGCAGCCAAGTTTCAGGGGGTACTGAAGCTTTCTTT

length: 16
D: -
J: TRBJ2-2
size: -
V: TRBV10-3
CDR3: CAISSSGRAGTGVLFF
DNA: TGTGCCATCAGTTCATCCGGACGGGCGGGGACCGGGGTGCTGTTTTTT

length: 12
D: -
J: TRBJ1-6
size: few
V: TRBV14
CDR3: CASSQVADRVHF
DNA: TGTGCCAGCAGCCAAGTAGCGGACCGGGTCCACTTT

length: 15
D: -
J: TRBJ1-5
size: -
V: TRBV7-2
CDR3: CASSFVVGNNQPQHF
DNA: TGTGCCAGCAGTTTCGTGGTGGGCAACAATCAGCCCCAGCATTTT

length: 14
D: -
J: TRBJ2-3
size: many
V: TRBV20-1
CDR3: CSSKGRIRTDTQYF
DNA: TGCAGTAGCAAGGGACGAATCCGCACAGATACGCAGTATTTT

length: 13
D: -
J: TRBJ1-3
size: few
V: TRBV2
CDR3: CASSETSGNTIYF
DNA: TGTGCCAGCAGTGAAACTTCTGGAAACACCATATATTTT

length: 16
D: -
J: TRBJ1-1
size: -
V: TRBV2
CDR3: CASSEAGATRGGEAFF
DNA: TGTGCCAGCAGTGAAGCGGGGGCAACGAGGGGTGGTGAAGCTTTCTTT

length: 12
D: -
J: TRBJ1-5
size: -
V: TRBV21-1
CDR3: CAGGRGNQPQHF
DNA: TGTGCCGGGGGCCGGGGCAATCAGCCCCAGCATTTT

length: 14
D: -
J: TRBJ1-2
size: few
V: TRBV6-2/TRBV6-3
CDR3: CASSYSMGRDGYTF
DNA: TGTGCCAGCAGTTACTCGATGGGGCGCGATGGCTACACCTTC

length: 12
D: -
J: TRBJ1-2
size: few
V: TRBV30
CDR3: CAWSPRLGGYTF
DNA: TGTGCCTGGAGCCCCAGGTTGGGTGGCTACACCTTC

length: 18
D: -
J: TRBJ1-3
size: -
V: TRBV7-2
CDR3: CASSLSKSRLYSGNTIYF
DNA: TGTGCCAGCAGCTTAAGTAAATCTCGGCTCTACTCTGGAAACACCATATATTTT

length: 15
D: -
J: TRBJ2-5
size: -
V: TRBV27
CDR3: CASSSPSSPQETQYF
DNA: TGTGCCAGCAGTTCCCCTAGCTCGCCCCAAGAGACCCAGTACTTC

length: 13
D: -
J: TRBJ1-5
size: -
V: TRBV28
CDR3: CASIGRLNQPQHF
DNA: TGTGCCAGCATAGGCCGATTGAATCAGCCCCAGCATTTT

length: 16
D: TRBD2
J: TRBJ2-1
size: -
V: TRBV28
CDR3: CASSPQGLAGRNEQFF
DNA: TGTGCCAGCAGTCCACAGGGACTAGCGGGAAGGAATGAGCAGTTCTTC

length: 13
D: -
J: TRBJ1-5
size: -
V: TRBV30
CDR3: CAWSPAGNQPQHF
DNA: TGTGCCTGGAGTCCAGCGGGCAATCAGCCCCAGCATTTT

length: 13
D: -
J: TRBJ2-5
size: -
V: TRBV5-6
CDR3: CASSQNVGQTQYF
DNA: TGTGCCAGCAGCCAGAATGTGGGGCAGACCCAGTACTTC

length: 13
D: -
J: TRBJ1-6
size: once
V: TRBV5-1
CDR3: CASRRDMNSPLHF
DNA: TGCGCCAGCAGACGGGACATGAATTCACCCCTCCACTTT